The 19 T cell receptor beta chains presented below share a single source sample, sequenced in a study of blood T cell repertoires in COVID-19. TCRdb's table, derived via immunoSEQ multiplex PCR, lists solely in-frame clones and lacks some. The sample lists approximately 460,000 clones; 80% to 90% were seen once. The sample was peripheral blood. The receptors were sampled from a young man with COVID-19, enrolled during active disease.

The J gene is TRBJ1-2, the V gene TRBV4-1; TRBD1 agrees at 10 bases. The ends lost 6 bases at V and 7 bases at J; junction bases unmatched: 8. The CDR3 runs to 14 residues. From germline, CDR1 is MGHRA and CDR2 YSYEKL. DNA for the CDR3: TGCGCCAGCAGACCGGGACAGGGGAGTGGTGGCTACACCTTC. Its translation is CASRPGQGSGGYTF.

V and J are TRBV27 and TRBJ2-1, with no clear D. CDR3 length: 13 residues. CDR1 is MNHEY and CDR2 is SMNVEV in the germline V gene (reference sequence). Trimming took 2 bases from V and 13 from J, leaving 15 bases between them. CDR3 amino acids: CASSLQATDAQFF. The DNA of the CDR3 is TGTGCCAGCAGTTTACAGGCGACCGATGCCCAGTTCTTC.

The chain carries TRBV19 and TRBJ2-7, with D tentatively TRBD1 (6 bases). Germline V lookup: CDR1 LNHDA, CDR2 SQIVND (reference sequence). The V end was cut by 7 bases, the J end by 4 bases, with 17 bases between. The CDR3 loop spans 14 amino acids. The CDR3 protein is CASTMTGSQYEQYF. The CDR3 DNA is TGTGCCAGTACCATGACAGGTTCACAATACGAGCAGTACTTC.

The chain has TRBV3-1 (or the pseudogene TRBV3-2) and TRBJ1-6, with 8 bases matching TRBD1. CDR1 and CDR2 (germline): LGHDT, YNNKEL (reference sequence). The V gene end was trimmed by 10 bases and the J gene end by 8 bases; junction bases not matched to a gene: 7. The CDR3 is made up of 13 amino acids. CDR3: CATHNRGDSPLHF. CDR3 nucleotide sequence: TGTGCCACCCACAACAGGGGGGATTCACCCCTCCACTTT.

In nucleotides, the CDR3 is TGTGCCAGCAGGGTCCCGGGACAGGGAACCGGGGAGCTGTTTTTT. It is translated as CASRVPGQGTGELFF. This chain joins TRBV2 and TRBJ2-2; 9 bases are shared with TRBD1. Germline V gives CDR1 SNHLY, CDR2 FYNNEI. The CDR3 contains 15 residues. J gave up 5 bases and V 6 bases, and 7 bases lay outside the gene matches.

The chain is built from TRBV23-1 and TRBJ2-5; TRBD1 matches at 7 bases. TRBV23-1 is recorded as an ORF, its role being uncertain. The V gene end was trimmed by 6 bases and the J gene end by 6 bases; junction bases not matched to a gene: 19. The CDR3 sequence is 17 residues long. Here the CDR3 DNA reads TGCGCCAGCAGATACAATGAGTCGCAGGGGGAAGGAAAGACCCAGTACTTC. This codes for CASRYNESQGEGKTQYF.

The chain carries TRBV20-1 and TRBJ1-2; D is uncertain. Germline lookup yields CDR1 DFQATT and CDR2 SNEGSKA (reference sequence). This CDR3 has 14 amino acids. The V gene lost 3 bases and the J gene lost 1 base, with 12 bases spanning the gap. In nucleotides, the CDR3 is TGCAGTGCTAGTGTCAACGACTTTAACTATGGCTACACCTTC. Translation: CSASVNDFNYGYTF.

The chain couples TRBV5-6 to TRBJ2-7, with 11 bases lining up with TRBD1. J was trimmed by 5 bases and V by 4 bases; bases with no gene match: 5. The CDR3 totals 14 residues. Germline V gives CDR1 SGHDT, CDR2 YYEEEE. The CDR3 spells CASSPGQGGNEQYF. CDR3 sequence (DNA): TGTGCCAGCAGCCCGGGACAGGGGGGGAACGAGCAGTACTTC. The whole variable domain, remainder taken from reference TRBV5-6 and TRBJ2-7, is DAGVTQSPTHLIKTRGQQVTLRCSPKSGHDTVSWYQQALGQGPQFIFQYYEEEERQRGNFPDRFSGHQFPNYSSELNVNALLLGDSALYLCASSPGQGGNEQYFGPGTRLTVT.

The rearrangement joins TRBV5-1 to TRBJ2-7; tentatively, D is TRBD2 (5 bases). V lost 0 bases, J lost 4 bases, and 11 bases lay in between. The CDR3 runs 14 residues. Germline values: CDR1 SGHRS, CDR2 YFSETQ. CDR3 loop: CASSLAEAAYEQYF. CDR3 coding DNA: TGCGCCAGCAGCTTGGCGGAGGCGGCTTACGAGCAGTACTTC.

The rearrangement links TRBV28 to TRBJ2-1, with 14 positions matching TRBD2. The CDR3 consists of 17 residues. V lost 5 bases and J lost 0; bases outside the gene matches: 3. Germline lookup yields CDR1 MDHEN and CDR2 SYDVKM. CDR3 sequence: CASSGLAGGYSYNEQFF. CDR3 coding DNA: TGTGCCAGCAGTGGACTAGCGGGAGGTTACTCCTACAATGAGCAGTTCTTC. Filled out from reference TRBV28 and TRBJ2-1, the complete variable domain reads DVKVTQSSRYLVKRTGEKVFLECVQDMDHENMFWYRQDPGLGLRLIYFSYDVKMKEKGDIPEGYSVSREKKERFSLILESASTNQTSMYLCASSGLAGGYSYNEQFFGPGTRLTVL.

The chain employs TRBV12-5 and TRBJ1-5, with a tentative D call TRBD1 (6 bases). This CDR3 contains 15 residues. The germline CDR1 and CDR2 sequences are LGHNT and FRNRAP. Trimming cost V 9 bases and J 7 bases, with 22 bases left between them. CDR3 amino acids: CASAPGHQTGQPQHF. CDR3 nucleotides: TGTGCTAGCGCTCCGGGACACCAAACGGGGCAGCCCCAGCATTTT.

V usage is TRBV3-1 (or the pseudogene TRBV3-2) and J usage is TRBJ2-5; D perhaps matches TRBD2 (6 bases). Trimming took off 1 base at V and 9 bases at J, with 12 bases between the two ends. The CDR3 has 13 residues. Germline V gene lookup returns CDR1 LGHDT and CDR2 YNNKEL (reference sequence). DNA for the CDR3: TGTGCCAGCAGCCAAGGTGGTGGAGGGGCCCAGTACTTC. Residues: CASSQGGGGAQYF.

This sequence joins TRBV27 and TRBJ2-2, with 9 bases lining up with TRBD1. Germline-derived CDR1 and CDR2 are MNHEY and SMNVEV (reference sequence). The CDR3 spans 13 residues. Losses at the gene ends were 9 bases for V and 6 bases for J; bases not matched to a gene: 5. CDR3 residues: CARPTGGSGELFF. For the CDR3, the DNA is TGTGCCAGACCAACAGGGGGCTCCGGGGAGCTGTTTTTT.

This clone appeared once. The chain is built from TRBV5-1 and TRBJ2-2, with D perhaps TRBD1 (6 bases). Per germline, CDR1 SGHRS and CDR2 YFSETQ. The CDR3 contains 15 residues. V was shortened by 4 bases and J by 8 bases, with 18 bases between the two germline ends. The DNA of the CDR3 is TGCGCCAGCAGCCACCGGGACACCCACCCGGGGGAGCTGTTTTTT. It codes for CASSHRDTHPGELFF.

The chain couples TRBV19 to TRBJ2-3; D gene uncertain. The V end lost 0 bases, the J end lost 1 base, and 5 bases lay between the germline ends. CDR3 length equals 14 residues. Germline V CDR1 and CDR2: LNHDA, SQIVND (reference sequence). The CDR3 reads CASSIEGGTDTQYF. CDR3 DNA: TGTGCCAGTAGTATAGAAGGAGGCACAGATACGCAGTATTTT.

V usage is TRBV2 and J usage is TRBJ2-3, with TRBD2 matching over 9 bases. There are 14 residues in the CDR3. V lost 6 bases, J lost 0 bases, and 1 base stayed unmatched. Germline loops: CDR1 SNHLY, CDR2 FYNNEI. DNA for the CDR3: TGTGCCAGCAGCGCGGGGGGGAGCACAGATACGCAGTATTTT. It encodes CASSAGGSTDTQYF.

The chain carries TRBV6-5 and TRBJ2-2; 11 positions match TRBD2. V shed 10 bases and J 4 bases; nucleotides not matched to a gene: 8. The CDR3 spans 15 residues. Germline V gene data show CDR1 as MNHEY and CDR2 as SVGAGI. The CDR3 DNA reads TGTGCCACTCATTCTAGCGGGAGGCCCACCGGGGAGCTGTTTTTT. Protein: CATHSSGRPTGELFF.

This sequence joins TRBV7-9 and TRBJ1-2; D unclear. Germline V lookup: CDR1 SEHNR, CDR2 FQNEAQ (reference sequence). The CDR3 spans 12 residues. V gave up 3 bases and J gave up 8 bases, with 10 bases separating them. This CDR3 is CASSFEVEGYTF. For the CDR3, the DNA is TGTGCCAGCAGCTTCGAGGTGGAAGGCTACACCTTC.

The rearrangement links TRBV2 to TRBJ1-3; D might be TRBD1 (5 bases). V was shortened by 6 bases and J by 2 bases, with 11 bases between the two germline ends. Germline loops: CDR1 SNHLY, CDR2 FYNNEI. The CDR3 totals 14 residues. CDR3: CASRGDRTGNTIYF. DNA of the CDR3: TGTGCCAGCAGGGGCGACAGAACTGGAAACACCATATATTTT.